The source of this T cell receptor beta chain is a study of OX40 agonist ivuxolimab in advanced cancers. Whole-study findings and limits: In CD8+ T cells, expanded clones were on average more numerous than in CD4+. By week 6 at 0.1 to 3.0 mg/kg, blood CD4+ and CD8+ T cells had expanded clonally. The study did not work out the antigen specificity of the expanded peripheral T cells.

About this clone itself: Its antigen remains unknown.

The CDR3 loop spans 17 amino acids. Here immunoSEQ multiplex PCR was the method, and the copy in TCRdb shows in-frame clones only, minus some. The sample lists tens of thousands of clones; around nine tenths were seen once. The sequence was obtained from an adult with an advanced solid tumor such as melanoma, head and neck, liver or kidney cancer. The starting material was CD4+ or CD8+ T cells sorted from blood, obtained in a trial of the OX40 agonist ivuxolimab. The genes are TRBV21-1 and TRBJ1-2. TRBV21-1 is given as a pseudogene. DNA for the CDR3: TGTGCCAGCAGCAAAGCGCTTTCGAGTTCAGACCTCTATGGCTACACCTTC. Amino acids: CASSKALSSSDLYGYTF.